This T cell receptor delta chain derives from a study of human gamma delta and Vdelta1 T cells. Findings and limits, study-wide: Delta One T cells were reportedly polyclonal and broadly cytotoxic against acute myeloid leukemia.

TCRdb re-called the PCR reads via CATT. The sample records some 13,000 delta-chain clones, around 50% being singletons. V shed 0 bases, J shed 4 bases, and the junction held 14 bases outside the gene matches. Germline V gene sequence: CDR1 TSWWSYY, CDR2 QGS. The CDR3 spans 19 residues. Worth noting for this clone: Its target is not known.

Sequenced input: Vdelta1 gamma-delta T cells from blood grown in culture (DOT cells). V gene TRDV1 combines with J gene TRDJ1; the match to TRDD3 covers 10 bases. The receptor comes from a human donor in good health. CDR3 sequence: CALGELGLTMGDTIDKLIF. As DNA, the CDR3 is TGTGCTCTTGGGGAACTAGGCCTAACTATGGGGGATACCATCGATAAACTCATCTTT.